This T cell receptor beta chain is drawn from a study of regulatory T cells in long-lasting Graves disease. As for time point: newly diagnosed GD, antithyroid drugs for less than 3 months. The TCR library was prepared using RNA isolated from PBMCs. This clonotype was observed a few times. Relying on iRepertoire HTBI primers and Arm-PCR of CDR3 regions, the team built TCR beta libraries. TCRdb used MiXCR to reprocess the multiplex PCR reads, holding one entry per CDR3 protein. The top ten clones hold less than 30% of a sample with fewer than 550,000 distinct CDR3 sequences, about a sixth of them seen once. The data were also submitted as part of a second study, on T cells in Graves' hyperthyroidism and ophthalmopathy. In that study: Model output signaled ophthalmopathy a median about seven months ahead of onset.

The specimen was peripheral blood mononuclear cells (PBMCs), collected at new diagnosis, from a patient treated with antithyroid drugs. The clonotype comes from a woman between 18 and 29 years old with Graves disease.

CDR3 coding DNA: TGTGCCAGCAGCTTTTCCCTGTACGAGCAGTACTTC. This gives the protein CASSFSLYEQYF. This chain connects TRBV5-8 to TRBJ2-7; no reliable D call. Per the germline V gene, CDR1 is SGHTS and CDR2 is YDEGEE. V shed 2 bases and J shed 4 bases, with 7 bases lying between them. The CDR3 covers 12 residues. Supplemented by reference TRBV5-8 and TRBJ2-7, the full variable domain reads EAGVTQSPTHLIKTRGQQATLRCSPISGHTSVYWYQQALGLGLQFLLWYDEGEERNRGNFPPRFSGRQFPNYSSELNVNALELEDSALYLCASSFSLYEQYFGPGTRLTVT.